The TCR beta chain under discussion was sequenced for a study of blood T cell repertoires in COVID-19 (dated by TCRdb to 2020 to 2021). Regarding the study in general: The collaborator samples originated in the United States, Italy and Spain and spanned the acute and convalescent phases of COVID-19. The prospective study material was composed of cDNA or gDNA derived from T cells, B-cell-depleted T cells, or PBMCs. The dataset comprised deeply sampled blood TCRbeta repertoires from subjects exposed to, actively infected with, or recovered from COVID-19. The repertoires were released in a freely available public database intended as a resource for research on the immune response to SARS-CoV-2. The samples were drawn from two sources: the first 160 participants of the ongoing ImmuneRACE study, and 950 to 1,500 subjects contributed by 6 global collaborators. A de-identified subject ID, COVID-19 status, age in years and sex were almost always included in the sample metadata. Where available, HLA class I and class II types were obtained from metadata supplied by the sample provider rather than from assay-based typing.

On this clone itself: The specificity of this receptor is unknown. Nothing much larger sits one base from this clone, and base qualities are not available.

What the authors observed across the whole study: The amount of clinical and demographic metadata varied by source and participant and was provided uncurated.

Samples from volunteer blood donors who had recovered from COVID-19 were contributed by a second Seattle source. The collaborating institutions used their own protocols to collect whole blood in K2EDTA tubes. For TCRbeta analysis, collaborators shipped samples in one of three forms: frozen whole blood, isolated PBMCs, or DNA extracted from either of those sample types. TCRbeta CDR3 regions were amplified from genomic DNA using the immunoSEQ Assay, a bias-controlled multiplex PCR. Processing in the source paper ran as follows. Nucleated cell counts per sample were estimated from amplification of reference gene primers within the assay. To quantify the absolute abundance of each unique TCRbeta CDR3 rearrangement, sequence reads were collapsed and filtered. For each sample, productive Simpson clonality was calculated by taking the square root of Simpson's diversity index across productive rearrangements. TCRdb took over this immuneACCESS table, retaining in-frame rearrangements with V and J assigned. Such tables are incomplete; in checked studies, under half of the missing clones stem from an unresolved V gene, and the remainder is unexplained. The DNA was the basis for D and trimming; V, J and clone size are from that table. This sample lists some 230,000 clones; less than 90% were detected once. The ten largest clones capture 5% to 6.5% of the sample.

Its CDR3 holds 13 amino acids, cysteine through phenylalanine. Here the CDR3 DNA is all that survives: 39 bases in frame from base 1. From the germline V gene, CDR1 is SNHLY and CDR2 is FYNNEI. Unmatched junction bases come to 4, with V trimmed by 6 bases and J by 7 bases. The receptor comes from a woman aged 60 to 75 who had recovered from COVID-19. The chain is assembled from TRBV2 and TRBJ2-7; TRBD1 fits 12 bases in the junction. Sequencing was performed on peripheral blood. At the DNA level, the sequence is TGTGCCAGCAGGGGGACAGGGGGCAGTGAGCAGTACTTC. It translates as CASRGTGGSEQYF.